The sequence of this T cell receptor (beta chain) was determined in a study of shared clonotypes between healthy human individuals. The study's findings and limits: Though the depth was large, rarefaction showed that sorted-subset sequencing was incomplete.

The donors were adults (healthy and HIV-negative) with no recent acute infections or vaccinations. Partitioning of CD4+ cells yielded a CD45RA+ naive subset and a CD45RA-negative memory subset. This CDR3 has 17 residues. Germline V lookup: CDR1 SGHTA, CDR2 FQGNSA. Trimming took 1 base from V and 2 from J, leaving 16 bases between them. Comment on this clone: Its specificity is not known.

The assay was immunoSEQ multiplex PCR, and TCRdb's table has in-frame clones only and misses some. Of about 980,000 clones in the sample, 76% were seen once. The chain joins TRBV7-2 to TRBJ2-3; no clear D. The source of this sequence is a man aged 18 to 29 in good health. Sample: memory CD4+ T cells sorted from blood. Subset: CD45RA-negative fraction. CDR3: CASSLDPAPEITDTQYF. In DNA form, the CDR3 reads TGTGCCAGCAGCTTAGACCCCGCTCCGGAAATCACAGATACGCAGTATTTT.